A selection of T cell receptor beta chains follows, all from one sample in a study of blood T cell repertoires in COVID-19. Some clones are missing from TCRdb's copy, which holds only in-frame ones; the method was immunoSEQ multiplex PCR. In the table there are 370,000 or so clones, approximately 80% of which are singletons. The specimen was peripheral blood. The receptor set was obtained from a human donor with acute or convalescent COVID-19. The donor label of this sample is uncertain. Both conserved end residues are part of each CDR3. The D gene is left open where the match is weak. Size is omitted from some rows. Given values are once, few, many or a class for expanded clones.

abundance | j_gene | v_gene | d_gene | CDR3aa | CDR3nt
NA | TRBJ1-6 | TRBV27 | NA | CASSFERTEMAPLHF | TGTGCCAGTTCTTTCGAAAGGACAGAGATGGCACCCCTCCACTTT
NA | TRBJ1-2 | TRBV7-8 | NA | CASSLTGGLNYGYTF | TGTGCCAGCAGCTTAACGGGGGGTCTTAACTATGGCTACACCTTC
NA | TRBJ2-2 | TRBV2 | TRBD2 | CASSDRLAGAGTGELFF | TGTGCCAGCAGTGACCGCCTAGCGGGAGCGGGCACCGGGGAGCTGTTTTTT
NA | TRBJ1-2 | TRBV7-9 | TRBD1 | CASSLTGGNYGYTF | TGTGCCAGCAGCTTAACAGGGGGGAACTATGGCTACACCTTC
once | TRBJ1-5 | TRBV30 | NA | CAWAAGVLDNQPQHF | TGTGCCTGGGCGGCCGGGGTTTTAGACAATCAGCCCCAGCATTTT
NA | TRBJ2-3 | TRBV11-2 | TRBD2 | CASSLDPSGIITDTQYF | TGTGCCAGCAGCTTAGACCCTAGCGGGATAATCACAGATACGCAGTATTTT
NA | TRBJ1-5 | TRBV28 | TRBD1 | CASSVTGEGRQPQHF | TGTGCCAGCAGTGTGACAGGGGAGGGGAGACAGCCCCAGCATTTT
NA | TRBJ1-4 | TRBV3-1/TRBV3-2 | NA | CASSQDYQDYNEKLFF | TGTGCCAGCAGCCAAGACTACCAGGATTATAATGAAAAACTGTTTTTT
NA | TRBJ2-7 | TRBV12-3/TRBV12-4 | TRBD1 | CASSRGQNEQYF | TGTGCCAGCAGCCGGGGACAGAACGAGCAGTACTTC
many | TRBJ1-5 | TRBV30 | NA | CAWSAETGSNQPQHF | TGTGCCTGGAGTGCCGAGACAGGTAGCAATCAGCCCCAGCATTTT
once | TRBJ2-3 | TRBV18 | NA | CASSPSQATDTQYF | TGTGCCAGCTCACCGAGCCAGGCCACAGATACGCAGTATTTT
NA | TRBJ1-1 | TRBV7-9 | NA | CASSLEGFGEMNTEAFF | TGTGCCAGCAGCTTAGAGGGGTTCGGTGAGATGAACACTGAAGCTTTCTTT
NA | TRBJ1-1 | TRBV4-1 | NA | CASSPWTGDTEAFF | TGCGCCAGCAGCCCGTGGACGGGGGACACTGAAGCTTTCTTT
NA | TRBJ2-7 | TRBV6-5 | TRBD2 | CASRGGSGIDEQYF | TGTGCCAGCAGGGGAGGGTCCGGTATAGACGAGCAGTACTTC
NA | TRBJ1-5 | TRBV25-1 | TRBD1 | CASSDDRVVNQPQHF | TGTGCCAGCAGCGATGACAGGGTAGTCAATCAGCCCCAGCATTTT
NA | TRBJ1-1 | TRBV10-1 | TRBD1 | CASSEVGQGARNTEAFF | TGCGCCAGCAGTGAGGTGGGACAGGGGGCCAGGAACACTGAAGCTTTCTTT
NA | TRBJ1-2 | TRBV15 | NA | CATSRDRQGNTF | TGTGCCACCAGCAGAGATCGGCAGGGAAACACCTTC
NA | TRBJ2-1 | TRBV7-2 | TRBD2 | CASSFLGTSPYNEQFF | TGTGCCAGCAGCTTCCTCGGGACTAGCCCCTACAATGAGCAGTTCTTC
NA | TRBJ1-2 | TRBV4-2 | TRBD1 | CASSQAHTGDNYGYTF | TGTGCCAGCAGCCAAGCCCACACAGGGGATAACTATGGCTACACCTTC
NA | TRBJ1-2 | TRBV4-1 | TRBD1 | CASSQEFGAYGTVPYGYTF | TGCGCCAGCAGCCAAGAATTCGGCGCCTACGGGACAGTCCCCTATGGCTACACCTTC
NA | TRBJ1-1 | TRBV19 | NA | CASSIMGEVNTEAFF | TGTGCCAGTAGTATCATGGGGGAGGTGAACACTGAAGCTTTCTTT
NA | TRBJ2-7 | TRBV10-3 | NA | CAISDPGRDYEQYF | TGTGCCATCAGTGATCCCGGACGGGACTACGAGCAGTACTTC
once | TRBJ1-2 | TRBV19 | NA | CASSPIRGSYNYGYTF | TGTGCCAGTAGTCCAATCCGCGGGAGCTATAACTATGGCTACACCTTC
once | TRBJ1-6 | TRBV6-5 | NA | CASTRSTRSNSPLHF | TGTGCCAGCACCCGATCGACCAGGTCGAATTCACCCCTCCACTTT
few | TRBJ1-1 | TRBV18 | NA | CASSPDTGRNTEAFF | TGTGCCAGCTCACCTGACACAGGGCGGAACACTGAAGCTTTCTTT
NA | TRBJ2-1 | TRBV5-1 | NA | CASSLEGGNEQFF | TGCGCCAGCAGCTTGGAGGGAGGCAATGAGCAGTTCTTC
NA | TRBJ2-7 | TRBV7-9 | TRBD1 | CASSPPGTGAYEQYF | TGTGCCAGCAGCCCACCTGGGACAGGAGCCTACGAGCAGTACTTC
NA | TRBJ1-5 | TRBV18 | NA | CASSQGGQPQHF | TGTGCCAGCTCCCAGGGAGGCCAGCCCCAGCATTTT
NA | TRBJ2-5 | TRBV5-4 | TRBD2 | CASSLAGGGETQYF | TGTGCCAGCAGCTTGGCCGGGGGGGGAGAGACCCAGTACTTC
NA | TRBJ2-5 | TRBV7-9 | TRBD1 | CASSSRTGGYETQYF | TGTGCCAGCAGCTCCAGGACAGGGGGGTACGAGACCCAGTACTTC
NA | TRBJ1-6 | TRBV10-3 | TRBD1 | CAISRQGDFNSPLHF | TGTGCCATCAGTCGACAGGGGGACTTTAATTCACCCCTCCACTTT
NA | TRBJ2-5 | TRBV18 | NA | CASSPLSGGRETQYF | TGTGCCAGCTCACCCCTCTCTGGGGGGAGAGAGACCCAGTACTTC
few | TRBJ1-5 | TRBV11-2 | TRBD1 | CASSAGTGGVQPQHF | TGTGCCAGCAGCGCCGGGACAGGGGGCGTTCAGCCCCAGCATTTT
once | TRBJ1-2 | TRBV7-9 | TRBD1 | CASSSIGTGERVGYTF | TGTGCCAGCAGCTCAATCGGGACAGGGGAACGGGTTGGCTACACCTTC
NA | TRBJ2-4 | TRBV6-5 | TRBD2 | CASSSAGGLAKNIQYF | TGTGCCAGCAGTTCTGCGGGGGGACTAGCCAAAAACATTCAGTACTTC
once | TRBJ2-3 | TRBV7-9 | NA | CASSLLPGSTGTDTQYF | TGTGCCAGCAGCTTACTTCCGGGGAGTACCGGCACAGATACGCAGTATTTT
NA | TRBJ1-2 | TRBV30 | TRBD1 | CAWRGGRFYGYTF | TGTGCCTGGAGAGGGGGCCGGTTCTATGGCTACACCTTC
once | TRBJ1-2 | TRBV5-5 | NA | CASSRILVGKYGYTF | TGTGCCAGCAGCAGAATTTTGGTCGGGAAGTATGGCTACACCTTC
NA | TRBJ2-7 | TRBV10-3 | NA | CAISESTGQFYEQYF | TGTGCCATCAGTGAGTCTACGGGACAATTTTACGAGCAGTACTTC
NA | TRBJ2-7 | TRBV28 | TRBD1 | CASRPDRAPYEQYF | TGTGCCAGCAGACCCGACAGGGCCCCCTACGAGCAGTACTTC
few | TRBJ1-5 | TRBV7-2 | NA | CASRRDGGLNQPQHF | TGTGCCAGCAGGAGAGACGGGGGGTTAAATCAGCCCCAGCATTTT